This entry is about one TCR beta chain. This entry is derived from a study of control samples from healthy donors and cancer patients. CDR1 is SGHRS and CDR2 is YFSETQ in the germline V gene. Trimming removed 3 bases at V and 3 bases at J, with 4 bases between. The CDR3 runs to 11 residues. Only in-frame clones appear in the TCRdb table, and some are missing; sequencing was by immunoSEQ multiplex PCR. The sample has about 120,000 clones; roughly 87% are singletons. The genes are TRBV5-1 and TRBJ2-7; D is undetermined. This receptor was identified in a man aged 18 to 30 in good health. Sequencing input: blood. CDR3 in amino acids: CASSSHYEQYF. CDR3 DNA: TGCGCCAGCAGCTCACACTACGAGCAGTACTTC.